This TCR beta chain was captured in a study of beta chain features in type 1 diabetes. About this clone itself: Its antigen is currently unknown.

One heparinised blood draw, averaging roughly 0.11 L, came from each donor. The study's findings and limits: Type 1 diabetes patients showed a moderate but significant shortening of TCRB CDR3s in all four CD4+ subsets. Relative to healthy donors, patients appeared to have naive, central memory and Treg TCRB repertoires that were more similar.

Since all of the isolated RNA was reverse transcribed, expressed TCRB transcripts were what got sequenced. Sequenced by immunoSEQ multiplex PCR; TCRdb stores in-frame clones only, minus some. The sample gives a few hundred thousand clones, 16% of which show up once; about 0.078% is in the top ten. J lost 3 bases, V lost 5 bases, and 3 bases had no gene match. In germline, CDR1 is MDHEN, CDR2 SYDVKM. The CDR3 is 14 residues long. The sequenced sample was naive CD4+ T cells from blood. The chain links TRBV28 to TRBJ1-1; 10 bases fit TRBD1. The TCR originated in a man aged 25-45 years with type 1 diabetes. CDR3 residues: CASSRGQGDTEAFF. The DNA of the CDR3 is TGTGCCAGCAGTAGAGGACAGGGGGACACTGAAGCTTTCTTT.